This T cell receptor (beta chain) was observed in a study of shared clonotypes between healthy human individuals. Study-wide context: Donors consisted of two women and three men between 18 and 49.

Samples underwent the assay at deep level. Evenly divided among several immunoSEQ plates was the genomic DNA of each subset. Generated by immunoSEQ multiplex PCR, the TCRdb table keeps only in-frame clones and is missing some. The sample has 2 million to 2.5 million clones; roughly 93% are singletons. Concerning this clone itself: Its antigen is not identified.

Findings and caveats of the study: All-four-donor shared clonotypes had higher generation probabilities than non-shared clonotypes did.

Material: naive CD4+ T cells from PBMCs. Subset denoted: CD45RA+ positively selected. This receptor was identified in a young man in good health. Some clones in this sample may be carry-over from other donors' samples.

CDR3 loop: CASSTMDRGLTEAFF. The DNA for the CDR3 is TGCGCCAGCAGCACCATGGACAGGGGCCTCACTGAAGCTTTCTTT. This chain connects TRBV5-1 to TRBJ1-1; 9 bases map to TRBD1. The V and J ends lost 4 bases and 4 bases, in that order; junction bases with no gene match: 8. CDR3 length: 15 residues. The germline gives CDR1 SGHRS, CDR2 YFSETQ.